This TCR beta chain was sequenced in a study of T cell responses to AZD1222 COVID-19 vaccine. Study results and caveats: Just a handful of AZD1222 recipients were seropositive at baseline. Clonal diversity was possibly underestimated; the donors were predominantly white British and more often female.

The CDR3 is made up of 13 amino acids. CDR1 SQVTM and CDR2 ANQGSEA come from the germline V gene. Trimming cost V 4 bases and J 1 base, with 8 bases left between them. Measured with immunoSEQ multiplex PCR; TCRdb has only the in-frame clones, and not every one. In the table there are over 100,000 clones, 75% to 90% of which are singletons. About this clone: Its target is unknown.

V and J are TRBV29-1 and TRBJ1-3; a possible D gene is TRBD1 (5 bases). The starting material was peripheral blood, obtained on day 0 of AZD1222 vaccination. The origin of this receptor is an adult in good health. CDR3 nucleotides: TGCAGCGTTGTCCCAGGGTCTGGAAACACCATATATTTT. Translated: CSVVPGSGNTIYF.